This T cell receptor beta chain comes out of a study of shared clonotypes between healthy human individuals. Produced via immunoSEQ multiplex PCR; TCRdb's table is partial and in-frame only. The sample carries some 1.5 million clones, roughly 98% recorded once. CDR1 and CDR2 from the germline V gene are SGHRS and YFSETQ. Trimming took off 4 bases at V and 1 base at J, with 9 bases between the two ends. The CDR3 is 14 amino acids. The chain links TRBV5-1 to TRBJ1-3; no clear D gene. This receptor was identified in a man younger than 45 in good health. Sequencing was done on a sample of naive CD4+ T cells sorted from blood. Documented subset: CD45RA+ positively selected. CDR3 coding DNA: TGCGCCAGCAGCCCCACACAGTCTGGAAACACCATATATTTT. Protein product: CASSPTQSGNTIYF.